This TCR beta chain was identified in a study of CD8 T cells in ankylosing spondylitis. Findings and limits, study-wide: Characteristic of ankylosing spondylitis blood, it appeared, was a TCR beta motif comprising roughly eight highly homologous variants.

In its sample, this clonotype was seen a few times. Its antigen is not known. The CDR3 contains 16 residues. Per germline, CDR1 SGHTA and CDR2 FQGNSA. Unmatched junction bases numbered 4, after V lost 1 base and J lost 1 base. TCRdb re-called the 5' RACE reads through MiXCR, storing one row per CDR3 protein. The top ten clones hold around 19% of a sample with under 850,000 distinct CDR3 sequences, around 17% of them seen once. Source material: blood, either unsorted or a sorted T cell fraction (not recorded which). The sequence derives from a male donor with ankylosing spondylitis. J is TRBJ2-5 and V is TRBV7-2, with 9 positions matching TRBD2. Here the CDR3 reads CASSLEPSGIQETQYF. CDR3 DNA: TGTGCCAGCAGCTTAGAGCCTAGCGGGATCCAAGAGACCCAGTACTTC.